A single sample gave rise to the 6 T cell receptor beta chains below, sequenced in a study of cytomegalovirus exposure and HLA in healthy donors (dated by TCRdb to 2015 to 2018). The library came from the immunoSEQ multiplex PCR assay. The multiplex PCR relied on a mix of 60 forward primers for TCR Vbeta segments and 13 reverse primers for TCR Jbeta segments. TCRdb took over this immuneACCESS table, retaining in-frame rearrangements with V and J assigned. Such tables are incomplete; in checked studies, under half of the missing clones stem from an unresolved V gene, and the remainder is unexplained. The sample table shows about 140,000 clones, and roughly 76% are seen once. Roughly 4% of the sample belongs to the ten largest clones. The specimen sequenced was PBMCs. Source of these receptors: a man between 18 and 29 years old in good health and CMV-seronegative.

The CDR3 sequence: CASSRGHENTEAFF. As DNA, the CDR3 is TGTGCCAGCAGCCGCGGACATGAGAACACTGAAGCTTTCTTT. The J gene is TRBJ1-1, the V gene TRBV7-7; perhaps TRBD1 as D (5 bases). The length of the CDR3 is 14 residues. V lost 5 bases and J 1 base, leaving 11 bases between the germline ends. Germline CDR1 SSHAT, CDR2 FNYEAQ (reference sequence). Full variable domain (rest looked up from reference TRBV7-7 and TRBJ1-1): GAGVSQSPRYKVTKRGQDVTLRCDPISSHATLYWYQQALGQGPEFLTYFNYEAQPDKSGLPSDRFSAERPEGSISTLTIQRTEQRDSAMYRCASSRGHENTEAFFGQGTRLTVV.

CDR3 DNA: TGTGCCAGCAGTGAAAGCCCCCTAGGACTAGCGGGGGTGGGTAACATTCAGTACTTC. Amino acids: CASSESPLGLAGVGNIQYF. The chain combines TRBV2 with TRBJ2-4; 13 bases agree with TRBD2. Germline lookup yields CDR1 SNHLY and CDR2 FYNNEI. The J segment lost 7 bases and the V segment lost 2 bases, leaving 14 bases of the junction unmatched. This CDR3 spans 19 amino acids.

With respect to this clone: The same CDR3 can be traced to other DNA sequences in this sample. The chain's CDR3 is CASSLSGGEQYF. DNA for the CDR3: TGTGCCAGCAGTTTGTCGGGGGGGGAGCAGTACTTC. This chain uses TRBV27 with TRBJ2-7; 8 positions match TRBD2. This CDR3 is built from 12 residues. CDR1 and CDR2 (germline): MNHEY, SMNVEV (reference sequence). Unmatched junction bases numbered 2, after V lost 3 bases and J lost 7 bases.

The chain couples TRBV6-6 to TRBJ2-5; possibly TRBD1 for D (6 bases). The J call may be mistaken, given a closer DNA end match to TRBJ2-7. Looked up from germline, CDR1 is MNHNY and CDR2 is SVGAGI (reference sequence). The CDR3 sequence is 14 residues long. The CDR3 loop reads CASSYEQGPYEQYF. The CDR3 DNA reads TGTGCCAGCAGTTACGAACAGGGCCCCTACGAGCAGTACTTC.

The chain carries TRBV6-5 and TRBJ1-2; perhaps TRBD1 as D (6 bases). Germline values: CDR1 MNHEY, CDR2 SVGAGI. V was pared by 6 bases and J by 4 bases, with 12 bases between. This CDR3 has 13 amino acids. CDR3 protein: CASRSTGTYGYTF. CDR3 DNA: TGTGCCAGCAGATCTACAGGGACCTATGGCTACACCTTC.

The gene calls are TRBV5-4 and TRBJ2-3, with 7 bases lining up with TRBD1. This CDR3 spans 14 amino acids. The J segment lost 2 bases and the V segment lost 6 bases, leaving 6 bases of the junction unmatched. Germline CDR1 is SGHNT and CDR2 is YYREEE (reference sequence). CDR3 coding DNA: TGTGCCAGCAACCCGGACAGGTTCACAGATACGCAGTATTTT. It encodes CASNPDRFTDTQYF.